Ten or more counts support the clone carrying this TCR beta chain. Its cognate antigen is unknown. Ophthalmopathy cases met thresholds of Clinical Activity Score at least 3, NOSPECS grade at least 4 and duration under 3 months. The data derive from a study of T cells in Graves' hyperthyroidism and ophthalmopathy. Study-wide findings and caveats: The model forecast ophthalmopathy, anticipating it by a median about six months before onset.

Trimming took 2 bases from V and 0 from J, leaving 10 bases between them. The CDR3 is 15 amino acids. The germline gives CDR1 MNHNY, CDR2 SVGAGI (reference sequence). Regions amplified from RNA transcripts were the TCR beta CDR3 regions. HTBI primers drove first-round RT-PCR of the TCR CDR3. TCRdb analysed the multiplex PCR reads with MiXCR anew, one entry per CDR3 protein. The sample holds fewer than 750,000 distinct CDR3 sequences; around 13% are singletons and the top ten take approximately 12%. The genes are TRBV6-6 and TRBJ1-1, with D hard to call. The TCR comes from a woman aged 45-59 years with Graves' ophthalmopathy. The sequencing input was blood. The CDR3 DNA sequence: TGTGCCAGCAGTTACCGTCGGGATCTGAACACTGAAGCTTTCTTT. It specifies CASSYRRDLNTEAFF.